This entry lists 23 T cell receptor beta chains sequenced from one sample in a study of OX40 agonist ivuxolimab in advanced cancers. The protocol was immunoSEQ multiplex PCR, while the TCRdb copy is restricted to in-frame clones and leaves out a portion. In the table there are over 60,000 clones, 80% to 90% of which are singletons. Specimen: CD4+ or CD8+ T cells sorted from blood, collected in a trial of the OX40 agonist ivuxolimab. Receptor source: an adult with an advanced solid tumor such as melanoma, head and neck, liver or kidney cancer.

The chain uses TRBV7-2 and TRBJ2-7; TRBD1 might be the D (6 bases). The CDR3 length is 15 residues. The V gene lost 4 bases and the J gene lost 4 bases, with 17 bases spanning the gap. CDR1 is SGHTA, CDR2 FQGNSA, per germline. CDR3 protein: CASSSRQVLRYEQYF. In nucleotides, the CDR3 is TGTGCCAGCAGCTCCCGACAGGTCCTGAGGTACGAGCAGTACTTC.

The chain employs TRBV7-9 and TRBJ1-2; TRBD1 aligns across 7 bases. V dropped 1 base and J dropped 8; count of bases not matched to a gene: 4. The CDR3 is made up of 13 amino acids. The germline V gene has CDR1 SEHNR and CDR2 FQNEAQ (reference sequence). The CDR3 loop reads CASSLETGSGYTF. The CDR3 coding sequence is TGTGCCAGCAGCTTAGAGACAGGGAGCGGCTACACCTTC.

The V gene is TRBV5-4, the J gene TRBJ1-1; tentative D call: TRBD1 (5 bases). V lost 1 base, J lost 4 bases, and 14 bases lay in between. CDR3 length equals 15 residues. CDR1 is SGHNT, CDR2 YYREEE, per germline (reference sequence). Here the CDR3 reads CASSLRQTLTTEAFF. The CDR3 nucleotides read TGTGCCAGCAGCTTGAGACAGACCTTAACCACTGAAGCTTTCTTT.

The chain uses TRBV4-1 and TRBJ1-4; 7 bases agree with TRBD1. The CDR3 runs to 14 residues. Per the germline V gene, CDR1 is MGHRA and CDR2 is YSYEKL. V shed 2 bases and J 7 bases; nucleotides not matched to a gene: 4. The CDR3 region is CASSQRTGIEKLFF. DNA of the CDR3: TGCGCCAGCAGCCAACGGACAGGTATTGAAAAACTGTTTTTT.

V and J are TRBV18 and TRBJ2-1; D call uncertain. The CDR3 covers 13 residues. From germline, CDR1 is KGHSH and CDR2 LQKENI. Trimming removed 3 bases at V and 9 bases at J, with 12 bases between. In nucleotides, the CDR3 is TGTGCCAGCTCACCCTCCCTGGGCGGTGAGCAGTTCTTC. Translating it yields CASSPSLGGEQFF. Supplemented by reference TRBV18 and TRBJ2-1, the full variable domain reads NAGVMQNPRHLVRRRGQEARLRCSPMKGHSHVYWYRQLPEEGLKFMVYLQKENIIDESGMPKERFSAEFPKEGPSILRIQQVVRGDSAAYFCASSPSLGGEQFFGPGTRLTVL.

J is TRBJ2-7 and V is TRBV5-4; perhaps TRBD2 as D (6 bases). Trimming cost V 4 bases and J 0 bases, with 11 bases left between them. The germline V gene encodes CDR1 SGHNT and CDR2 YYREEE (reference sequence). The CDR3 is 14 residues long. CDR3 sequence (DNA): TGTGCCAGCAGCGGGCCGACTAGCTCCTACGAGCAGTACTTC. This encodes CASSGPTSSYEQYF.

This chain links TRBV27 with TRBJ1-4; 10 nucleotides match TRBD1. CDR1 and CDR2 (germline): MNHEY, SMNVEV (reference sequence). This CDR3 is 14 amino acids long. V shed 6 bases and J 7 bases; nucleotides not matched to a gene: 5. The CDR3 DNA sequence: TGTGCCAGCAGCCGGAGGGACAGGGGTGAAAAACTGTTTTTT. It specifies CASSRRDRGEKLFF.

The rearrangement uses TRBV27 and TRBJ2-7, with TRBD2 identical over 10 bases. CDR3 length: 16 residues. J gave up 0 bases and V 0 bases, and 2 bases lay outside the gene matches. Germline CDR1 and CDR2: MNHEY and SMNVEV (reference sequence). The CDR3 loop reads CASSLSRLAGSYEQYF. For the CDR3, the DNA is TGTGCCAGCAGTTTATCTCGACTAGCGGGCTCCTACGAGCAGTACTTC.

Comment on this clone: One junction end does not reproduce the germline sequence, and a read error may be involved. The DNA of the CDR3 is TGTGCTAGCAGCTCCGGACAGCCAGGGAATGAGCAGTTCTTC. Residues: CASSSGQPGNEQFF. The chain couples TRBV7-7 to TRBJ2-1, with D perhaps TRBD1 (6 bases). This CDR3 has 14 residues. Germline-derived CDR1 and CDR2 are SSHAT and FNYEAQ (reference sequence). Combining the CDR3 with reference TRBV7-7 and TRBJ2-1 gives the whole variable domain GAGVSQSPRYKVTKRGQDVTLRCDPISSHATLYWYQQALGQGPEFLTYFNYEAQPDKSGLPSDRFSAERPEGSISTLTIQRTEQRDSAMYRCASSSGQPGNEQFFGPGTRLTVL.

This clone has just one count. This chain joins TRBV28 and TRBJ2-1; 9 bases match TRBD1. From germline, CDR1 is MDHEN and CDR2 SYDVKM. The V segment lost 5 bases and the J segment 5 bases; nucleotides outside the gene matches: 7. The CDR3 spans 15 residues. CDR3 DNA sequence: TGTGCCAGCAGTGTCCGACAGGGGGTCCACAATGAGCAGTTCTTC. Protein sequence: CASSVRQGVHNEQFF. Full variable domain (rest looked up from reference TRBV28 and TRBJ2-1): DVKVTQSSRYLVKRTGEKVFLECVQDMDHENMFWYRQDPGLGLRLIYFSYDVKMKEKGDIPEGYSVSREKKERFSLILESASTNQTSMYLCASSVRQGVHNEQFFGPGTRLTVL.

The CDR3 sequence: CASSLNRGNYGYTF. For the CDR3, the DNA is TGTGCCAGCAGCTTAAACAGGGGTAACTATGGCTACACCTTC. The chain couples TRBV7-3 to TRBJ1-2, with 7 bases identical to TRBD1. The J segment lost 1 base and the V segment lost 1 base, leaving 0 bases of the junction unmatched. Germline V gene lookup returns CDR1 SGHTA and CDR2 FQGTGA. The CDR3 has 14 residues.

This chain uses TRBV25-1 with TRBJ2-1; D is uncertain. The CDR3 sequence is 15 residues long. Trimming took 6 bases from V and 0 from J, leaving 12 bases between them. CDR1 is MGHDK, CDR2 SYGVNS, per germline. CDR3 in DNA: TGTGCCAGCAGCAAAGACGCTAGCTCCTACAATGAGCAGTTCTTC. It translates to CASSKDASSYNEQFF.

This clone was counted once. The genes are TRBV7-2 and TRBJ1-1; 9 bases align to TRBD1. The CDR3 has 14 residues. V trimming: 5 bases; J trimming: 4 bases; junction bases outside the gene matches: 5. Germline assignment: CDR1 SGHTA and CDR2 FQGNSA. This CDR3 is CASSNTGGSTEAFF. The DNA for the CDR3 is TGTGCCAGCAGCAATACAGGGGGCAGCACTGAAGCTTTCTTT.

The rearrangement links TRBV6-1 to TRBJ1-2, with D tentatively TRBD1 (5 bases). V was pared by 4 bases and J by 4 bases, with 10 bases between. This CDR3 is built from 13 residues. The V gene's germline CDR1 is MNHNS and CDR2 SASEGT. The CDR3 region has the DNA TGTGCCAGCAGTGGACAGTCGCCCTATGGCTACACCTTC. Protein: CASSGQSPYGYTF.

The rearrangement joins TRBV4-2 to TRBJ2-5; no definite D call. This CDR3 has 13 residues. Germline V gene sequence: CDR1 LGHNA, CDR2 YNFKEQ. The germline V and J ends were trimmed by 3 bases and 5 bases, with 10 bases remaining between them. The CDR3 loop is CASSQGLEETQYF. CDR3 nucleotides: TGTGCCAGCAGCCAGGGCCTTGAGGAGACCCAGTACTTC.

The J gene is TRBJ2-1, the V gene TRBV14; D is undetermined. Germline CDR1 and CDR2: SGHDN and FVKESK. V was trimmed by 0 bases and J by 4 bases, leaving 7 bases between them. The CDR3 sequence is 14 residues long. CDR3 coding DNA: TGTGCCAGCAGCCAAGATACGTGGTACAATGAGCAGTTCTTC. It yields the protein CASSQDTWYNEQFF.

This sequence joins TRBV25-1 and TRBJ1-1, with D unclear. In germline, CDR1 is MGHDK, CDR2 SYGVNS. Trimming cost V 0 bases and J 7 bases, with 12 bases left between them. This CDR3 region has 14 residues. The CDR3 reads CASSEYRGTDEAFF. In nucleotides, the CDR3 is TGTGCCAGCAGTGAATATCGTGGTACGGATGAAGCTTTCTTT.

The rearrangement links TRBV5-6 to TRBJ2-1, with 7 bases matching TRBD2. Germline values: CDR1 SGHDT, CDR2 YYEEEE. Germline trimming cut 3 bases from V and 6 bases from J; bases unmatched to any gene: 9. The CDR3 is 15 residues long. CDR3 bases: TGTGCCAGCAGCTCCCCTAGAACGGGGGGCAATGAGCAGTTCTTC. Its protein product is CASSSPRTGGNEQFF.

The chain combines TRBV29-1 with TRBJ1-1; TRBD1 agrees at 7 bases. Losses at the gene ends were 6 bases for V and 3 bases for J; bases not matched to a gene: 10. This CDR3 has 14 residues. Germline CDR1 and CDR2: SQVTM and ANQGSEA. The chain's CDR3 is CSVVKQGSYTEAFF. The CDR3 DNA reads TGCAGCGTCGTCAAACAGGGGAGCTACACTGAAGCTTTCTTT.

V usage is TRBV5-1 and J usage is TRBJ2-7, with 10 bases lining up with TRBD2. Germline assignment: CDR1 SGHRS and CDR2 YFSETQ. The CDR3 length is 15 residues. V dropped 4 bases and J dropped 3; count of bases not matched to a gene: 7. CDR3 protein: CASSPQGLADYEQYF. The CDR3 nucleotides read TGCGCCAGCAGCCCACAAGGACTAGCGGACTACGAGCAGTACTTC. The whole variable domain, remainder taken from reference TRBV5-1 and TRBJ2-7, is KAGVTQTPRYLIKTRGQQVTLSCSPISGHRSVSWYQQTPGQGLQFLFEYFSETQRNKGNFPGRFSGRQFSNSRSEMNVSTLELGDSALYLCASSPQGLADYEQYFGPGTRLTVT.

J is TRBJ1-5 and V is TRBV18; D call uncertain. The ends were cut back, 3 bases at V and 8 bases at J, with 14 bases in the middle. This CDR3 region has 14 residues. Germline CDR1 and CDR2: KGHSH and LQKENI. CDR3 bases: TGTGCCAGCTCACCTAACCACGGGCAGGAGCCCCAGCATTTT. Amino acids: CASSPNHGQEPQHF.

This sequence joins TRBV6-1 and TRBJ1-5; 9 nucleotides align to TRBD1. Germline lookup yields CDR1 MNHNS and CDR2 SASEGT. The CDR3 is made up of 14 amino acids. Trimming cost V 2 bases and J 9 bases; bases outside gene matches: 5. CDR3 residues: CASSEMDRGRPQHF. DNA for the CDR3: TGTGCCAGCAGTGAAATGGACAGGGGACGGCCCCAGCATTTT.

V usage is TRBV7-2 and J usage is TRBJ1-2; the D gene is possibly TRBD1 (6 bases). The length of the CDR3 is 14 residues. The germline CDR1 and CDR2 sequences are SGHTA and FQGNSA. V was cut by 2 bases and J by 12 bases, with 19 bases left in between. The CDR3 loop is CASSLISGVDSHTF. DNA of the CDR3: TGTGCCAGCAGCTTAATTAGTGGTGTGGACAGCCACACCTTC.